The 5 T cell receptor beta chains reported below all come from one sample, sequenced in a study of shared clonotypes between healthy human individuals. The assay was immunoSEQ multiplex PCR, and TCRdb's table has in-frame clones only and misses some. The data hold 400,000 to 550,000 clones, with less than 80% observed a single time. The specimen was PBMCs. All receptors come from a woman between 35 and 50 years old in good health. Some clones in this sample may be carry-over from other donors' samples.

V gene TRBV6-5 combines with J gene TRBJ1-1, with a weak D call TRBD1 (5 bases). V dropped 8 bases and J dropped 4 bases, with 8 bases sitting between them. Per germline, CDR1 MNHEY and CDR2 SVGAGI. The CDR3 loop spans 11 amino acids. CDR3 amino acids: CASVQGTEAFF. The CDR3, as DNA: TGTGCCAGCGTCCAGGGCACTGAAGCTTTCTTT.

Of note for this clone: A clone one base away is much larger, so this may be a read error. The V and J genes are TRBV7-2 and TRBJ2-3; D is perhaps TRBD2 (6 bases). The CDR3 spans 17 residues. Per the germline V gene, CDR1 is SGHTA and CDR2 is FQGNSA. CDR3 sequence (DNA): TGTGCCAGCAGCTCCTTGGGAGGCGGGATCGGCACAGATACGCGGTATTTT. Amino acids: CASSSLGGGIGTDTRYF. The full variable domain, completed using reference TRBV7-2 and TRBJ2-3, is GAGVSQSPSNKVTEKGKDVELRCDPISGHTALYWYRQSLGQGLEFLIYFQGNSAPDKSGLPSDRFSAERTGGSVSTLTIQRTQQEDSAVYLCASSSLGGGIGTDTRYFGPGTRLTVL.

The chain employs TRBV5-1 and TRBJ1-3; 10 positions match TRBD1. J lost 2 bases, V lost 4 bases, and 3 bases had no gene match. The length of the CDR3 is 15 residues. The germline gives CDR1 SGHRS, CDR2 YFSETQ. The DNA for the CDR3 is TGCGCCAGCAGCCCCGGGACAGGGGCTGGAAACACCATATATTTT. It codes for CASSPGTGAGNTIYF.

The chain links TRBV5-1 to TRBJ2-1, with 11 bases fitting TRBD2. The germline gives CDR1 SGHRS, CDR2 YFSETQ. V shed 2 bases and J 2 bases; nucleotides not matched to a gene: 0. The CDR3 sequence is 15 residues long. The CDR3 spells CASSFSGRAYNEQFF. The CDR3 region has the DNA TGCGCCAGCAGCTTTAGCGGGAGGGCCTACAATGAGCAGTTCTTC. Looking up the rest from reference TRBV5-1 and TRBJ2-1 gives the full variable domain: KAGVTQTPRYLIKTRGQQVTLSCSPISGHRSVSWYQQTPGQGLQFLFEYFSETQRNKGNFPGRFSGRQFSNSRSEMNVSTLELGDSALYLCASSFSGRAYNEQFFGPGTRLTVL.

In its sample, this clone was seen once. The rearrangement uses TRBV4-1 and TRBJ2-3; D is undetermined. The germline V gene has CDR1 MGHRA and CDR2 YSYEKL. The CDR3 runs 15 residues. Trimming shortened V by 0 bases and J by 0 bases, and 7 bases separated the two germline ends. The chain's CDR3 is CASSQEGFSTDTQYF. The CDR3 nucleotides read TGCGCCAGCAGCCAAGAAGGTTTTAGCACAGATACGCAGTATTTT.